This entry features one T cell receptor (beta chain) sequence. Its matching antigen is unknown. Individual cDNA molecules were tagged with unique molecular identifiers. A single record per CDR3 protein comes from TCRdb applying MiXCR to the 5' RACE reads. This table has some 80,000 distinct CDR3 sequences, around 15% appearing once. The CDR3 extends over 16 amino acids. Trimming stripped 6 bases from V and 0 bases from J, with 19 bases between. Looked up from germline, CDR1 is SQVTM and CDR2 is ANQGSEA. This record comes from a study of early T cells in non-severe SARS-CoV-2 infection. Overall study: The authors sequenced bulk RNA from unsorted whole blood, leaving chains unpaired.

Study findings and constraints: Sequences matched to VDJdb favored anti-spike CD8 responses, while private and CD4 specificities were missed.

This TCR was sampled from an adult who was a healthcare worker with PCR-confirmed SARS-CoV-2 infection or an uninfected control (not recorded which). Sequenced input: whole blood. The chain recombines TRBV29-1 with TRBJ2-3; D is perhaps TRBD2 (5 bases). CDR3 sequence: CSVRSHGEPSTDTQYF. CDR3 sequence (DNA): TGCAGCGTCCGATCGCACGGGGAACCCAGCACAGATACGCAGTATTTT.